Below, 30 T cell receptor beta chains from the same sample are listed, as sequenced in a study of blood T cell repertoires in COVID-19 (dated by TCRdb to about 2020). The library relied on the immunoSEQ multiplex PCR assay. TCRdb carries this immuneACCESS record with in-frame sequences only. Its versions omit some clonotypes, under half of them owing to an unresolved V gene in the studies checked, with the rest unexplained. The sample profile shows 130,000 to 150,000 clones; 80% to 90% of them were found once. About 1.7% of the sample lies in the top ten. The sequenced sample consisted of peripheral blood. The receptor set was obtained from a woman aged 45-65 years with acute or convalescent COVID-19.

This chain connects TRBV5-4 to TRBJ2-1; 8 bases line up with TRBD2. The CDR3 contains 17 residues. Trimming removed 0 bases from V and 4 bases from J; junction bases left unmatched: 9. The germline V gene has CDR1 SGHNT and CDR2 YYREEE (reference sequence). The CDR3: CASSLGEAGGRYNEQFF. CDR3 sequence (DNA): TGTGCCAGCAGCTTGGGGGAGGCGGGGGGACGATACAATGAGCAGTTCTTC. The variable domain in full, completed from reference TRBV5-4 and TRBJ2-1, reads ETGVTQSPTHLIKTRGQQVTLRCSSQSGHNTVSWYQQALGQGPQFIFQYYREEENGRGNFPPRFSGLQFPNYSSELNVNALELDDSALYLCASSLGEAGGRYNEQFFGPGTRLTVL.

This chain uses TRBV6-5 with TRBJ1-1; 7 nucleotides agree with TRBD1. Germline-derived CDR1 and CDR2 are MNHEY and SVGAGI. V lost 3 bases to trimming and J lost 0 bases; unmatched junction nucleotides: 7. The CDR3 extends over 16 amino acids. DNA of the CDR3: TGTGCCAGCAGTTATCGGACAGGACTGATGAACACTGAAGCTTTCTTT. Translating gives CASSYRTGLMNTEAFF.

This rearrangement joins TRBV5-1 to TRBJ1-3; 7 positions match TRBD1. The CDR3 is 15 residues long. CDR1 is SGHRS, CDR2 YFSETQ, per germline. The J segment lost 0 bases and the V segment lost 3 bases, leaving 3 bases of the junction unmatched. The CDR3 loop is CASSSGQFSGNTIYF. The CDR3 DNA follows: TGCGCCAGCAGCTCGGGACAGTTCTCTGGAAACACCATATATTTT.

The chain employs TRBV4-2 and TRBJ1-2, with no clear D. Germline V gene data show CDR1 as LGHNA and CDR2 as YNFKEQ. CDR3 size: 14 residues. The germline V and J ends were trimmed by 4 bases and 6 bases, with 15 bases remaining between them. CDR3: CASSLQSVGDGYTF. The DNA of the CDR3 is TGTGCCAGCAGCCTGCAGTCGGTTGGAGATGGCTACACCTTC.

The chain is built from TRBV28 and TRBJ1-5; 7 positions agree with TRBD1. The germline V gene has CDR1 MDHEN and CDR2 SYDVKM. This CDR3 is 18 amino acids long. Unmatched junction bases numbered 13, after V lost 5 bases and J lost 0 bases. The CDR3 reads CASSLPDLGQDSNQPQHF. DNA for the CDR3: TGTGCCAGCAGTCTTCCCGACCTTGGACAGGATAGCAATCAGCCCCAGCATTTT.

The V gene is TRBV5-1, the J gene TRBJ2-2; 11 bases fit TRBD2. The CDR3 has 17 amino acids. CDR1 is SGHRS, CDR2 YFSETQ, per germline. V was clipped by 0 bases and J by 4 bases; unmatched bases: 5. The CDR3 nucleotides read TGCGCCAGCAGCTTGGCAACTAGCGGGGGAAGCACCGGGGAGCTGTTTTTT. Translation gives CASSLATSGGSTGELFF.

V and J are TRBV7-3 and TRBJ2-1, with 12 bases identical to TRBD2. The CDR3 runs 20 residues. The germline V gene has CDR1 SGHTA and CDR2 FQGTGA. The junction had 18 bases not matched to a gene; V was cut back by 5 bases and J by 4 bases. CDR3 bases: TGTGCCAGCAGCCTGAAGTCGGGTGCAGGGCTAGCGGGAGGGTACAATGAGCAGTTCTTC. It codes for CASSLKSGAGLAGGYNEQFF.

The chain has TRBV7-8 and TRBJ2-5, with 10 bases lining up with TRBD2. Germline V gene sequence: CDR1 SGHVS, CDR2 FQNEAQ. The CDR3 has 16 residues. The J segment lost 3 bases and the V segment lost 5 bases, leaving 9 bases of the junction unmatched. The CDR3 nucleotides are TGTGCCAGCAGCAGAGCGGGAGGGCTGGGAAAAGAGACCCAGTACTTC. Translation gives CASSRAGGLGKETQYF.

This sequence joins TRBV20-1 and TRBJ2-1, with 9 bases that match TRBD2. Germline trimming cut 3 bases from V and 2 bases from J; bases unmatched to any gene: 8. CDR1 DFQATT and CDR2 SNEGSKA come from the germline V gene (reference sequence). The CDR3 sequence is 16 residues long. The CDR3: CSASSLAGVAYNEQFF. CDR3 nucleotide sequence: TGCAGTGCTAGTTCATTAGCGGGAGTGGCCTACAATGAGCAGTTCTTC.

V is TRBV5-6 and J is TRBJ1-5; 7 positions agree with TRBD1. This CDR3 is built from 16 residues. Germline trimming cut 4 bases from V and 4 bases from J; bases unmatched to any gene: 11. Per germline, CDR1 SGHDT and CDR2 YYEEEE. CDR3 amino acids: CASSTGQARTNQPQHF. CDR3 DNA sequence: TGTGCCAGCAGCACCGGACAGGCAAGAACTAATCAGCCCCAGCATTTT.

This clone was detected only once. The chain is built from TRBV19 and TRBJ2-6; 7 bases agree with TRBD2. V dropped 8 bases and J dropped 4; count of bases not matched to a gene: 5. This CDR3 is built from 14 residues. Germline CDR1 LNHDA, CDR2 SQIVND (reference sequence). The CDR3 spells CASAGVQGANVLTF. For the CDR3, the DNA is TGTGCCAGTGCGGGGGTACAGGGGGCCAACGTCCTGACTTTC.

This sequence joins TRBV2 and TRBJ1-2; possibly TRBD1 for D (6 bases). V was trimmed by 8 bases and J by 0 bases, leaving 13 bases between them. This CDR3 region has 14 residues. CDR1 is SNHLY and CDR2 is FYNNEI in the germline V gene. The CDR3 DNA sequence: TGTGCCAGCGGGGGCGGGCAGACTAACTATGGCTACACCTTC. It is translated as CASGGGQTNYGYTF.

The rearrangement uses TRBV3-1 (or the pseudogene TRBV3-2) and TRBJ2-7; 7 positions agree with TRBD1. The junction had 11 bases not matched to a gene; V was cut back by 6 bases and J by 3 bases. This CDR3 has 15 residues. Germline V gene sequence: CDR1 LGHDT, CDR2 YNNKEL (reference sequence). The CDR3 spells CASSKAGTADYEQYF. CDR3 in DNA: TGTGCCAGCAGTAAGGCAGGGACAGCCGACTACGAGCAGTACTTC.

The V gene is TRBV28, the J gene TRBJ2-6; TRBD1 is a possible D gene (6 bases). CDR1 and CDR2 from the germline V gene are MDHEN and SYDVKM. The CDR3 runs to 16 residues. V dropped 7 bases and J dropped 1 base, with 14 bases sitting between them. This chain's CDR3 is CASTPGGQSGANVLTF. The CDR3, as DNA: TGTGCCAGCACCCCAGGTGGACAGTCTGGGGCCAACGTCCTGACTTTC.

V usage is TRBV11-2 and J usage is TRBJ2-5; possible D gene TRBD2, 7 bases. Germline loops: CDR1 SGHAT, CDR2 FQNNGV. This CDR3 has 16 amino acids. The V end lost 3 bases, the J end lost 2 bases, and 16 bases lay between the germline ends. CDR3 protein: CASSLGGALGQETQYF. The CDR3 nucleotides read TGTGCCAGCAGCTTGGGGGGGGCTCTAGGGCAAGAGACCCAGTACTTC.

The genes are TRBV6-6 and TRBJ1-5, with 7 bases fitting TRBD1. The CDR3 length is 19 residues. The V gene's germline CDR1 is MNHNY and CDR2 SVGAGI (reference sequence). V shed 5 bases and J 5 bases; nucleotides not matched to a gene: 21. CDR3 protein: CASSPGPGTVTVADQPQHF. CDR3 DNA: TGTGCCAGCAGTCCCGGGCCCGGGACAGTTACGGTCGCAGATCAGCCCCAGCATTTT.

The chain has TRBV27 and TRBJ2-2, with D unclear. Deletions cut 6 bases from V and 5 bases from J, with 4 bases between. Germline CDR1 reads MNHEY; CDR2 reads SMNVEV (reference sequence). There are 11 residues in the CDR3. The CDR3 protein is CASSLTGELFF. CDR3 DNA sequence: TGTGCCAGCAGCCTTACCGGGGAGCTGTTTTTT.

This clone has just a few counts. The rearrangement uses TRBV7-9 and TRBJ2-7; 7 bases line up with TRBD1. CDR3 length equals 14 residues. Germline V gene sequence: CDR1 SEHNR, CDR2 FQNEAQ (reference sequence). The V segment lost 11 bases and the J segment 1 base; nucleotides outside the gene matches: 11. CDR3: CAVERGLRSYEQYF. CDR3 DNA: TGTGCCGTAGAAAGGGGGCTTCGGTCCTACGAGCAGTACTTC.

In DNA, the CDR3 is TGTGCCAGCAGCGCGCCCACTAGCGGGAGGCCCTCCAATGAGCAGTTCTTC. Its translation: CASSAPTSGRPSNEQFF. V usage is TRBV7-9 and J usage is TRBJ2-1; 12 bases are a match to TRBD2. This CDR3 has 17 amino acids. The junction had 11 bases not matched to a gene; V was cut back by 5 bases and J by 6 bases. CDR1 is SEHNR and CDR2 is FQNEAQ in the germline V gene (reference sequence).

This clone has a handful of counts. CDR3 loop: CASSYAAGGNEKLFF. The CDR3 DNA reads as TGTGCCAGCAGTTACGCGGCAGGAGGTAATGAAAAACTGTTTTTT. The chain carries TRBV6-2 or TRBV6-3 and TRBJ1-4; D is unresolved. The V gene lost 2 bases and the J gene lost 4 bases, with 11 bases spanning the gap. Germline values: CDR1 MNHEY, CDR2 SVGEGT. CDR3 length: 15 amino acids.

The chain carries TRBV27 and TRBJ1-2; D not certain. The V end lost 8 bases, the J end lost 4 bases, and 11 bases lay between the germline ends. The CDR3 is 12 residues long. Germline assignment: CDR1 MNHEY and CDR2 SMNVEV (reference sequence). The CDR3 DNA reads TGTGCCAGCCGCCCCCGGGGCTATGGCTACACCTTC. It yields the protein CASRPRGYGYTF.

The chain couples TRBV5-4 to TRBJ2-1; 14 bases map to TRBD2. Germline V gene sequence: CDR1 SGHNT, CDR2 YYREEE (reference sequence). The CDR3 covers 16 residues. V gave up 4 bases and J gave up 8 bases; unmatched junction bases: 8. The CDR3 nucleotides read TGTGCCAGCAGCCTGTCCGGACTAGCGGGAGGTGATGAGCAGTTCTTC. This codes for CASSLSGLAGGDEQFF. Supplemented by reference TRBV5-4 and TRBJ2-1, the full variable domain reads ETGVTQSPTHLIKTRGQQVTLRCSSQSGHNTVSWYQQALGQGPQFIFQYYREEENGRGNFPPRFSGLQFPNYSSELNVNALELDDSALYLCASSLSGLAGGDEQFFGPGTRLTVL.

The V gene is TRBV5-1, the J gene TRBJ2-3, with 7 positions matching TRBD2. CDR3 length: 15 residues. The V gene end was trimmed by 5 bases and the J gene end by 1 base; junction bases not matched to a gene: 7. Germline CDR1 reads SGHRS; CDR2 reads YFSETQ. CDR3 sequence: CASREFAGGTDTQYF. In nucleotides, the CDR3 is TGCGCCAGCAGGGAGTTTGCGGGAGGCACAGATACGCAGTATTTT.

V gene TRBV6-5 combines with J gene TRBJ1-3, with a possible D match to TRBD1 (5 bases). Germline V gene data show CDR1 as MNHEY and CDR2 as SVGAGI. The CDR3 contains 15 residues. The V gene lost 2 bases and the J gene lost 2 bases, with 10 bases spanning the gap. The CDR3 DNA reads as TGTGCCAGCAGTTACCAGGGTCACCCTGGAAACACCATATATTTT. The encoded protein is CASSYQGHPGNTIYF.

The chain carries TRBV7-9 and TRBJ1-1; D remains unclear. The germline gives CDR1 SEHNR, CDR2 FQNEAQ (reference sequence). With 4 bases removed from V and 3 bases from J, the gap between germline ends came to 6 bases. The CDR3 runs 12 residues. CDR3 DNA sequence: TGTGCCAGCAGCTATTCAGACACTGAAGCTTTCTTT. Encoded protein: CASSYSDTEAFF.

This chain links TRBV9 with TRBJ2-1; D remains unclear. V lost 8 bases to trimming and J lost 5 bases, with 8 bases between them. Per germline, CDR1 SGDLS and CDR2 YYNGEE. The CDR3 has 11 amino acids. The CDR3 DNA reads TGTGCCAGTGGTTCTAACAATGAGCAGTTCTTC. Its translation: CASGSNNEQFF.

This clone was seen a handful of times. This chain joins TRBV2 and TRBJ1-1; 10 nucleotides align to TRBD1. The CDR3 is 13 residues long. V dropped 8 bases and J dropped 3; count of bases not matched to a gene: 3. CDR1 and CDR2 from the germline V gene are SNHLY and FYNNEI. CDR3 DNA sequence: TGTGCCAGCGACGGGACAGGGGACACTGAAGCTTTCTTT. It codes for CASDGTGDTEAFF.

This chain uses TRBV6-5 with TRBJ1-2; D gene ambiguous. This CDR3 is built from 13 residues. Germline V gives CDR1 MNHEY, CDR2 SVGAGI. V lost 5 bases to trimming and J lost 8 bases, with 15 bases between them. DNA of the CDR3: TGTGCCAGCAGTCCCGGTGAGGTACGGGGCTACACCTTC. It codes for CASSPGEVRGYTF.

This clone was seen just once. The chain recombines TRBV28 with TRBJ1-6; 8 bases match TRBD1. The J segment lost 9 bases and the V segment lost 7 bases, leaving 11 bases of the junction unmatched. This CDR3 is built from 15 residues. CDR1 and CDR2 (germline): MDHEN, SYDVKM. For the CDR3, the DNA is TGTGCCAGCACCACATTGGACAGGGTCGGTTCACCCCTCCACTTT. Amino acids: CASTTLDRVGSPLHF.

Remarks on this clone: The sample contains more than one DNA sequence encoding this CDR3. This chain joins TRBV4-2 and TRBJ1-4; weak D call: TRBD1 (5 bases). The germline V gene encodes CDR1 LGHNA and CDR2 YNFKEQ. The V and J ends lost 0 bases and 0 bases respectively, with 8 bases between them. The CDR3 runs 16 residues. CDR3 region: CASSQDGGATNEKLFF. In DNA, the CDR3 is TGTGCCAGCAGCCAAGATGGGGGGGCAACTAATGAAAAACTGTTTTTT.